The 18 T cell receptor beta chains listed next were all sequenced from one sample in a study of T cell repertoires in cytomegalovirus infection. Each CDR3 protein is one row after TCRdb ran MiXCR on the reads. The table shows some 500,000 distinct CDR3 sequences, with around 40% occurring only once. These TCRs are of unknown antigen specificity. Source: cultured PBMCs, taken from culture after CMV antigen stimulation. All receptors come from a human donor in good health (CMV status not recorded). Some clones in this sample may be carry-over from other donors' samples.

This clonotype was observed a few times. The V call is TRBV7-2, the J call TRBJ1-5, with TRBD1 identical over 7 bases. The V gene's germline CDR1 is SGHTA and CDR2 FQGNSA. CDR3 length equals 16 residues. After removal of 5 bases from V and 4 bases from J, the junction contained 11 bases not matched to a gene. CDR3 protein: CASSPADRVANQPQHF. CDR3 sequence (DNA): TGTGCCAGCAGCCCGGCCGACAGGGTCGCGAATCAGCCCCAGCATTTT.

This chain uses TRBV20-1 with TRBJ1-4, with D uncertain. Germline-derived CDR1 and CDR2 are DFQATT and SNEGSKA (reference sequence). This CDR3 contains 12 residues. Trimming removed 5 bases at V and 6 bases at J, with 10 bases between. CDR3 region: CSALTVDEKLFF. As DNA, the CDR3 is TGCAGTGCTCTAACAGTGGATGAAAAACTGTTTTTT.

This clonotype was seen more than once but under ten times. The chain combines TRBV10-3 with TRBJ1-1, with a possible D match to TRBD1 (5 bases). The V gene's germline CDR1 is ENHRY and CDR2 SYGVKD. V was shortened by 6 bases and J by 3 bases, with 20 bases between the two germline ends. The length of the CDR3 is 16 residues. CDR3 residues: CAISERGGGRDTEAFF. The CDR3 DNA is TGTGCCATCAGCGAGAGAGGTGGGGGGAGGGACACTGAAGCTTTCTTT.

This clonotype was detected a few times. The chain has TRBV28 and TRBJ2-7; 8 bases agree with TRBD1. This CDR3 contains 13 residues. Germline V lookup: CDR1 MDHEN, CDR2 SYDVKM. With 3 bases clipped from V and 9 bases from J, the junction kept 7 bases outside the gene matches. CDR3 residues: CASSFPDRAVQYF. The CDR3, as DNA: TGTGCCAGCAGTTTCCCGGACAGGGCAGTGCAGTACTTC.

The chain recombines TRBV12-3 or TRBV12-4 with TRBJ2-5; 14 positions match TRBD2. The V gene end was trimmed by 7 bases and the J gene end by 2 bases; junction bases not matched to a gene: 9. The CDR3 length is 17 residues. As DNA, the CDR3 is TGTGCCAGCATGCCGGGACTAGCGGGAGAGTGGCAAGAGACCCAGTACTTC. This encodes CASMPGLAGEWQETQYF.

Only a few counts were recorded for this clonotype. The rearrangement uses TRBV6-2 or TRBV6-3 and TRBJ1-6, with TRBD1 matching 9 bases. Germline values: CDR1 MNHEY, CDR2 SVGEGT. The CDR3 is 16 residues long. With 6 bases clipped from V and 8 bases from J, the junction kept 11 bases outside the gene matches. CDR3 region: CASRYRGPRRDSPLHF. CDR3 DNA sequence: TGTGCCAGCAGGTACAGGGGGCCAAGAAGAGATTCACCCCTCCACTTT.

V gene TRBV7-2 combines with J gene TRBJ2-3, with D uncertain. Germline V gene sequence: CDR1 SGHTA, CDR2 FQGNSA. The V end lost 1 base, the J end lost 6 bases, and 11 bases lay between the germline ends. CDR3 length: 14 residues. The CDR3 sequence: CASSLVSYGDTQYF. The CDR3, as DNA: TGTGCCAGCAGCTTAGTAAGCTACGGGGATACGCAGTATTTT.

The CDR3 region has the DNA TGCGCCAGCAGCCTAGAGCGGGGGACCCAAGAGACCCAGTACTTC. Translated: CASSLERGTQETQYF. This chain joins TRBV4-1 and TRBJ2-5; 8 nucleotides match TRBD2. Germline CDR1 reads MGHRA; CDR2 reads YSYEKL. The trim removed 4 bases at V and 1 base at J, leaving 5 bases unmatched. The CDR3 covers 15 residues.

The V and J genes are TRBV12-3 or TRBV12-4 and TRBJ1-4; TRBD1 is a possible D gene (6 bases). V gave up 6 bases and J gave up 5 bases, with 13 bases separating them. The CDR3 consists of 14 residues. The CDR3 bases are TGTGCCAGCAGCCTCGGGACACGGAATGAAAAACTGTTTTTT. It encodes CASSLGTRNEKLFF.

This rearrangement joins TRBV3-1 to TRBJ1-2; D perhaps matches TRBD1 (5 bases). Germline assignment: CDR1 LGHDT and CDR2 YNNKEL (reference sequence). The CDR3 is made up of 16 amino acids. V lost 1 base and J 0 bases, leaving 12 bases between the germline ends. This CDR3 is CASSQGPGAANYGYTF. CDR3 coding DNA: TGTGCCAGCAGCCAAGGACCCGGGGCAGCTAACTATGGCTACACCTTC.

The chain joins TRBV19 to TRBJ2-7; maybe TRBD2 (5 bases). Germline CDR1 is LNHDA and CDR2 is SQIVND (reference sequence). V was cut by 1 base and J by 1 base, with 5 bases left in between. The CDR3 is 13 residues long. CDR3 DNA: TGTGCCAGTAGTATAGGGGAGTCCTACGAGCAGTACTTC. It specifies CASSIGESYEQYF.

The chain is built from TRBV28 and TRBJ2-3, with TRBD1 matching over 9 bases. Germline CDR1 is MDHEN and CDR2 is SYDVKM. V gave up 5 bases and J gave up 0 bases; unmatched junction bases: 6. The CDR3 runs 16 residues. The CDR3 DNA follows: TGTGCCAGCAGTCCTAGACAGGGGGTTAGCACAGATACGCAGTATTTT. Translated: CASSPRQGVSTDTQYF.

The gene calls are TRBV6-6 and TRBJ2-7; TRBD1 matches at 7 bases. The CDR3 has 14 amino acids. Germline-derived CDR1 and CDR2 are MNHNY and SVGAGI (reference sequence). V gave up 2 bases and J gave up 3 bases; unmatched junction bases: 4. The CDR3 sequence is CASSYRGLHYEQYF. Here the CDR3 DNA reads TGTGCCAGCAGTTACAGGGGGCTCCACTACGAGCAGTACTTC.

This clonotype was seen a few times. V gene TRBV20-1 combines with J gene TRBJ1-5; D is uncertain. CDR3 length: 15 residues. Looked up from germline, CDR1 is DFQATT and CDR2 is SNEGSKA (reference sequence). Between the trimmed V and J ends, which lost 5 bases and 0 bases, there was a span of 14 bases. The CDR3 loop is CSAEAGPYSNQPQHF. CDR3 coding DNA: TGCAGTGCTGAAGCAGGTCCGTATAGCAATCAGCCCCAGCATTTT.

This clonotype was counted a few times. This chain connects TRBV7-6 to TRBJ2-1; D might be TRBD1 (5 bases). From germline, CDR1 is SGHVS and CDR2 FNYEAQ. The CDR3 sequence is 11 residues long. Trimming cost V 5 bases and J 6 bases, with 5 bases left between them. The CDR3 coding sequence is TGTGCCAGCAGCGGGGCCAATGAGCAGTTCTTC. Translation: CASSGANEQFF.

The chain combines TRBV20-1 with TRBJ2-3, with 8 bases lining up with TRBD1. The V and J ends lost 5 bases and 4 bases, in that order; junction bases with no gene match: 8. CDR1 DFQATT and CDR2 SNEGSKA come from the germline V gene (reference sequence). The CDR3 has 14 residues. The CDR3 protein is CSAPTGGWADTQYF. CDR3 bases: TGCAGTGCTCCAACAGGGGGATGGGCAGATACGCAGTATTTT.

The chain has TRBV19 and TRBJ1-2, with D hard to call. The CDR3 extends over 13 amino acids. Germline CDR1 reads LNHDA; CDR2 reads SQIVND (reference sequence). Trimming took 3 bases from V and 7 from J, leaving 12 bases between them. The CDR3 DNA reads as TGTGCCAGTAGTATGGAGACATCGGCTGGCTACACCTTC. This translates into CASSMETSAGYTF.

Of note for this clonotype: Compared with germline, one end of the junction differs, possibly owing to a read error. The rearrangement uses TRBV4-1 and TRBJ2-7; TRBD1 matches 8 bases. Per the germline V gene, CDR1 is MGHRA and CDR2 is YSYEKL. The CDR3 extends over 16 amino acids. The CDR3 nucleotides read TGTGCCAGCAGCCAGGTTGGTTCAGGGGGCCGGTACGAGCAGTACTTC. Translating it yields CASSQVGSGGRYEQYF.